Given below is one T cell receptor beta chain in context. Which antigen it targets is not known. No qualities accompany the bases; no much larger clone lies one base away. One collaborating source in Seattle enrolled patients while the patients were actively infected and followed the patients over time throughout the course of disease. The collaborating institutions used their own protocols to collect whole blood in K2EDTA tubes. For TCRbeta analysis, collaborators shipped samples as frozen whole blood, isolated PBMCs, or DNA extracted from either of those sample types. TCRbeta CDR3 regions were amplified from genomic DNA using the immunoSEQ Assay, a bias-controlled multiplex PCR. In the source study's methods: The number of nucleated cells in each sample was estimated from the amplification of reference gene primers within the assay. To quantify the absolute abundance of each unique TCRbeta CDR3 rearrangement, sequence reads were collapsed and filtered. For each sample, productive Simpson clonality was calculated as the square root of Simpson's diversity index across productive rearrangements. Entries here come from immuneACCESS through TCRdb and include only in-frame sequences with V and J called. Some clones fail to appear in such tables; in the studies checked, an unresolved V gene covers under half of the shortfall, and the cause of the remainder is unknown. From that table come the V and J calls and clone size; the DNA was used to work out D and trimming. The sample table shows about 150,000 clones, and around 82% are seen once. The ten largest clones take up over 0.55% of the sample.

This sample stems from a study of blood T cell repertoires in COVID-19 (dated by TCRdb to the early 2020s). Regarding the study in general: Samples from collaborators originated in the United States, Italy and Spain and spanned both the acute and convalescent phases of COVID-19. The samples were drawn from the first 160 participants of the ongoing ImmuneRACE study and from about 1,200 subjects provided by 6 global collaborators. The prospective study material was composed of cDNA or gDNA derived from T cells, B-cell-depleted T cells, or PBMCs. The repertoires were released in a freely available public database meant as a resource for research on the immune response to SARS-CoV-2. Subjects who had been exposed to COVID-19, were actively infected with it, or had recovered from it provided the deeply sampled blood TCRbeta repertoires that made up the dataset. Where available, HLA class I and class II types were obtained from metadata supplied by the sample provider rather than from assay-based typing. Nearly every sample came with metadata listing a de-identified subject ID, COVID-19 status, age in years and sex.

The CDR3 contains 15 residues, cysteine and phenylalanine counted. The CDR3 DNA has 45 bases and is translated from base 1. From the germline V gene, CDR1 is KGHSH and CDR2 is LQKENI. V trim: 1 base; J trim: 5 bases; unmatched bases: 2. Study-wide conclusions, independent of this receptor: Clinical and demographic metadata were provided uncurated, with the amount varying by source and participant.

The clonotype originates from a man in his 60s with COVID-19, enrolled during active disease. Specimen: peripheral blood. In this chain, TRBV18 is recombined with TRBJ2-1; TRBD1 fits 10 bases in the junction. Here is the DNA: TGTGCCAGCTCACCACGTGGGACAGGGGACAATGAGCAGTTCTTC. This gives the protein CASSPRGTGDNEQFF.